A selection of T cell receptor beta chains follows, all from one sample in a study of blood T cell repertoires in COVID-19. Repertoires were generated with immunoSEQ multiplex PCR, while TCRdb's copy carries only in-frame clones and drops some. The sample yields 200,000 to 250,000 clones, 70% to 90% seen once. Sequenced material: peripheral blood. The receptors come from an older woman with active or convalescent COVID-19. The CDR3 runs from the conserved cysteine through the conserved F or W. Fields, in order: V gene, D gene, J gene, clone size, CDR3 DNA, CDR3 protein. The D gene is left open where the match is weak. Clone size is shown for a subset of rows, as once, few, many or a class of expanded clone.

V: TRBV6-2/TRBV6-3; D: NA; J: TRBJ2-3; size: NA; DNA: TGTGCCAGCAACCCGGGCGGGGCTAGCGCGCAACAGTATTTT; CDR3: CASNPGGASAQQYF
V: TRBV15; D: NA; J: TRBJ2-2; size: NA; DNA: TGTGCCACCAGCAGAGTTGAGGCCGGGGAGCTGTTTTTT; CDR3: CATSRVEAGELFF
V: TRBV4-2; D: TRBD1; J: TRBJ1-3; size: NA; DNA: TGTGCCAGCAGCCAAGTACAGGGGGCTGGAAACACCATATATTTT; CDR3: CASSQVQGAGNTIYF
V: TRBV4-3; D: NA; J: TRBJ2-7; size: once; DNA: TGCGCCAGCAGCCAAGCCGCGGGCATCACCTACGAGCAGTACTTC; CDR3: CASSQAAGITYEQYF
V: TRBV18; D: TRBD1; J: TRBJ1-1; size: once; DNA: TGTGCCAGCTCTCAGGGGGCCCGCAGGGACACTGAAGCTTTCTTT; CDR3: CASSQGARRDTEAFF
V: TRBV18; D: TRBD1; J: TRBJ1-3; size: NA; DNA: TGTGCCAGCTCACCGGGGACAGCCGGAAACACCATATATTTT; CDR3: CASSPGTAGNTIYF
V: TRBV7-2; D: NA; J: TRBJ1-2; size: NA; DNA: TGTGCCAGCAGCTTACAGGCCAACAGGGCTTACGGCTACACCTTC; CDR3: CASSLQANRAYGYTF
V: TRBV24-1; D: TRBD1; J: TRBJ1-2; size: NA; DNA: TGTGCCACCAGTGATCGGACAGGCTCCCGAGAAGTCTTC; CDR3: CATSDRTGSREVF
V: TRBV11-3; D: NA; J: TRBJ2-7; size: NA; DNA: TGTGCCAGCAGCTTAATAGGGGGCTACGAGCAGTACTTC; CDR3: CASSLIGGYEQYF
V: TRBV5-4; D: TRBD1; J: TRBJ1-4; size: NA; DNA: TGTGCCAGCAGCTTCGGACAGGGTGGAGAAAAACTGTTTTTT; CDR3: CASSFGQGGEKLFF
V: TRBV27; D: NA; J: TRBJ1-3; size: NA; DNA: TGTGCCAGCAACCGACCAGGGGCGGGCGGAAACACCATATATTTT; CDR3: CASNRPGAGGNTIYF
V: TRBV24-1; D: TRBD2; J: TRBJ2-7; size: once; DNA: TGTGCCACCAGTGATTCACCGGGAGGCTCCTACGAGCAGTACTTC; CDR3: CATSDSPGGSYEQYF
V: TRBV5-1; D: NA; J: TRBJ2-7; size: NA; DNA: TGCGCCAGCAGCATGGTCGCCGCGGGTTACGAGCAGTACTTC; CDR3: CASSMVAAGYEQYF
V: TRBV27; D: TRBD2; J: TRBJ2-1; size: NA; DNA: TGTGCCAGCAGCTCCAAGGGACTATCCTACAATGAGCAGTTCTTC; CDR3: CASSSKGLSYNEQFF
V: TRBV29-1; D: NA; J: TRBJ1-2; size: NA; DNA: TGCAGCGTTCAAGTTAAAGAGAGAGGCCGCTACACCTTC; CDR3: CSVQVKERGRYTF
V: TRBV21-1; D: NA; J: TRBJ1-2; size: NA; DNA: TGTGCCAGCAGCAACAGGGCTAACTATGGCTACACCTTC; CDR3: CASSNRANYGYTF
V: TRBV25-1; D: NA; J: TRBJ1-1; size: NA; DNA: TGTGCCAGCAGTGAATGGGGGGGTAACACTGAAGCTTTCTTT; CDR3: CASSEWGGNTEAFF
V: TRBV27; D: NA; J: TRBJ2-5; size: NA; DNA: TGTGCCAGCAGTTTCGCGGGAGAGACCCAGTACTTC; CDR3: CASSFAGETQYF
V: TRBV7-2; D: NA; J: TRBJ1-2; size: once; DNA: TGTGCCAGCAGCTTAGTTGATCGGGGGGTAGGATTTGGCTACACCTTC; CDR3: CASSLVDRGVGFGYTF
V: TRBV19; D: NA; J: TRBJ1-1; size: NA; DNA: TGTGCCAGCGATCAATTTTTTTCCACTAACATGAACACTGAAGCTTTCTTT; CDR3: CASDQFFSTNMNTEAFF
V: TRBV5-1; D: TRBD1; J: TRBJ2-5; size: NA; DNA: TGCGCCAGCAGCCCAGCGACAGGGTCCATAGAGACCCAGTACTTC; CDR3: CASSPATGSIETQYF
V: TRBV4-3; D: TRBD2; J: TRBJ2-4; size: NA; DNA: TGCGCCAGCAGCCAATTTCTAGCGGGGGGGCCGAGTGCCAAAAACATTCAGTACTTC; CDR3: CASSQFLAGGPSAKNIQYF
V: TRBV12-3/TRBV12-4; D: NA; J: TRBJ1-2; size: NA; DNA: TGTGCCAGCAGTCTAGGGACTTATGGCTACACCTTC; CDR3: CASSLGTYGYTF
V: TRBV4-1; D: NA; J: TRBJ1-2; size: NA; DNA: TGCGCCAGCAGCCAAGCTACAGTAAAAGGCTACACCTTC; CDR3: CASSQATVKGYTF
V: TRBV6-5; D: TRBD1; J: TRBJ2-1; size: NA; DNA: TGTGCCAGCCCAACAGGGGGCACATCTAATGAGCAGTTCTTC; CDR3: CASPTGGTSNEQFF
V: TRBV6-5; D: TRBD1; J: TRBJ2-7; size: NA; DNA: TGTGCCAGCGGCAGGGGGCGTGCGTCCGAGCAGTACTTC; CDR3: CASGRGRASEQYF
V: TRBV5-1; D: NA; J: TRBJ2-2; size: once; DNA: TGCGCCAGCAGCTTAACAGGGACCAGGGAGCTGTTTTTT; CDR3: CASSLTGTRELFF
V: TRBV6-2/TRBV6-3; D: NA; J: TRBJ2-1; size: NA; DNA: TGTGCCAGCAGCCCGCTCTCGGTAAGTGAGCAGTTCTTC; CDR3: CASSPLSVSEQFF
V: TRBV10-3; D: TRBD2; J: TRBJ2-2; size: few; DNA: TGTGCCTCCCGACTAGCGGGGGGGACTAGCGGGGAGCTGTTTTTT; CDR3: CASRLAGGTSGELFF
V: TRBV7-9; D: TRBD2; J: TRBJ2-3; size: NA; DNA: TGTGCCAGCAGCTTACTTAGTAGCGGGGGGAGGGATACGCAGTATTTT; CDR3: CASSLLSSGGRDTQYF
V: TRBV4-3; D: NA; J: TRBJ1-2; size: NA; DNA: TGCGCCAGCAGCCAAGAAGAGAGGACAGACTATGGCTACACCTTC; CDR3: CASSQEERTDYGYTF
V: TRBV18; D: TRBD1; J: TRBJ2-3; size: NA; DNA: TGTGCCAGCTCACCACCGGGACAGGGGGCTGGTACGCAGTATTTT; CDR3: CASSPPGQGAGTQYF
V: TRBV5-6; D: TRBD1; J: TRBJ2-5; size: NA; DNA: TGTGCCAGCAGCTTGGTCGGGACAGGGGGCGAGGAGACCCAGTACTTC; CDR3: CASSLVGTGGEETQYF
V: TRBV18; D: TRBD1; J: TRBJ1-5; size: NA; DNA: TGTGCCAGCTCACGGGACAGACTGAATCAGCCCCAGCATTTT; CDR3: CASSRDRLNQPQHF
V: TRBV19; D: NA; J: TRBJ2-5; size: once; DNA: TGTGCCAGTAGTGCTTCTGGGCGACGGGAGACCCAGTACTTC; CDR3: CASSASGRRETQYF
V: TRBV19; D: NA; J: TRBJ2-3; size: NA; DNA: TGTGCCAGTAGTAGGGGGGAGGTCTCAGATACGCAGTATTTT; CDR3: CASSRGEVSDTQYF
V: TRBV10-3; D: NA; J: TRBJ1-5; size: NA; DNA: TGTGCCATCAGTGATCAGAGCAATCAGCCCCAGCATTTT; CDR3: CAISDQSNQPQHF
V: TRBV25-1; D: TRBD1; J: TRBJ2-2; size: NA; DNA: TGTGCCAGCAGCGTGGGACAGGGGCTCACCGGGGAGCTGTTTTTT; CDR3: CASSVGQGLTGELFF
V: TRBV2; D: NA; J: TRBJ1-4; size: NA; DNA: TGTGCCAGCAGTCAGGAGGGTGAAAAACTGTTTTTT; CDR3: CASSQEGEKLFF
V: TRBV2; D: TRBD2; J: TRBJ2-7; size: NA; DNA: TGTGCCAGCAGTGGTCTAGCGGGGTCCTACGAGCAGTACTTC; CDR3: CASSGLAGSYEQYF
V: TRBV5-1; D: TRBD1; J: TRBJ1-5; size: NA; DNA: TGCGCCAGCAGCTTGGAGGGGACAGACGATCAGCCCCAGCATTTT; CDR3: CASSLEGTDDQPQHF
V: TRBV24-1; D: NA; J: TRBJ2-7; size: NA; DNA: TGTGCCACCTCAGATGGCTACGAGCAGTACTTC; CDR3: CATSDGYEQYF
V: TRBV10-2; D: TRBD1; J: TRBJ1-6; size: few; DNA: TGCGCCAGCAGTGAAATGATAGGGGGCGAATCTAATTCACCCCTCCACTTT; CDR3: CASSEMIGGESNSPLHF
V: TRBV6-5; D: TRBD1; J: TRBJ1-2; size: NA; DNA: TGTGCCAGTAAGCGCGGCCAGGGGGTGCACTATGGCTACACCTTC; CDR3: CASKRGQGVHYGYTF
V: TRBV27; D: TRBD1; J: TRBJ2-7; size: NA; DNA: TGTGCCAGCAGTCGGACAGGGTACCAATCCTACGAGCAGTACTTC; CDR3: CASSRTGYQSYEQYF
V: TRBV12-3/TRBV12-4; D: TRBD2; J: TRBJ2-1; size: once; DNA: TGTGCCAGCAACTCCGGGACTAGAGAGTTCTTC; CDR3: CASNSGTREFF
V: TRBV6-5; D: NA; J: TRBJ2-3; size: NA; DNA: TGTGCCAGCATGCGGGCGGGGAGCACAGATACGCAGTATTTT; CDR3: CASMRAGSTDTQYF
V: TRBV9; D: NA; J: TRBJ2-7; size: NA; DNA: TGTGCCAGCAGCCCACTACTCCACGAGCAGTACTTC; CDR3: CASSPLLHEQYF
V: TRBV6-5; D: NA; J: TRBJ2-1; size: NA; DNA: TGTGCCAGCACCGAGTTTTCCTACAATGAGCAGTTCTTC; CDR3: CASTEFSYNEQFF
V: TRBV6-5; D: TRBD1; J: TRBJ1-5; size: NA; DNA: TGTGCCAGCAGTAGCGACAGGGCGGAAATTCGTCCCCAGCATTTT; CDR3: CASSSDRAEIRPQHF
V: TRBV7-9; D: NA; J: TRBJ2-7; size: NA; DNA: TGTGCCAGCAGCTCGGCTAGTTCCTACGAGCAGTACTTC; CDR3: CASSSASSYEQYF
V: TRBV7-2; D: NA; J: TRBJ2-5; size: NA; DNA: TGTGCCAGCAGCTTAACGGCCGGAGCCGTTCAAGAGACCCAGTACTTC; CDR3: CASSLTAGAVQETQYF
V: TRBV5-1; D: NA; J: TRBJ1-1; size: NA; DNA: TGCGCCAGCAGCTTCGGGGTCGGCACTGAAGCTTTCTTT; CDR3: CASSFGVGTEAFF
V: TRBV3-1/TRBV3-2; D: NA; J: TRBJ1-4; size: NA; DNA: TGTGCCAGCAGCCTAAAGGGAGGAGGGTCTAATGAAAAACTGTTTTTT; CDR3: CASSLKGGGSNEKLFF
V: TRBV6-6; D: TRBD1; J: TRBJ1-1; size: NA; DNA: TGTGCCAGCAGTTACTCACCGGACAGGGGGCTTACTGAAGCTTTCTTT; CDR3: CASSYSPDRGLTEAFF
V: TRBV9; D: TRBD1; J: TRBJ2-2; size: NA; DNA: TGTGCCAGCGCAGGCAGGGGGCGTCACACCGGGGAGCTGTTTTTT; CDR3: CASAGRGRHTGELFF
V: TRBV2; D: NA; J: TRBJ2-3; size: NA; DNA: TGTGCCAGCAGTGGGGGACACGCAGATACGCAGTATTTT; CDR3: CASSGGHADTQYF
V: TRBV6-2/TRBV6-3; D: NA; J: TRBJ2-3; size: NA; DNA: TGTGCCAGCAGTTCCAGTTTTTTCCGCGCGGGCACAGATACGCAGTATTTT; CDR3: CASSSSFFRAGTDTQYF
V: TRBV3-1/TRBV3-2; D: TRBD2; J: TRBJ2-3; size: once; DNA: TGTGCCAGCAGCCTTAGCGGGGGCGGGAGAGATACGCAGTATTTT; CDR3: CASSLSGGGRDTQYF
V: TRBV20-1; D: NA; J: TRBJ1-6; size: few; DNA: TGCAGTGCTAGCGCGGGGTTACCCCTCCACTTT; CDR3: CSASAGLPLHF